A selection of T cell receptor beta chains follows, all from one sample in a study of blood T cell repertoires in COVID-19. TCRdb keeps only in-frame clones here, not all; method: immunoSEQ multiplex PCR. Here the sample spans about 81,000 clones, over 90% being singletons. Sequencing input: peripheral blood. These receptors were taken from a human donor with active COVID-19. The donor label of this sample is uncertain. The CDR3 runs from the conserved cysteine through the conserved F or W. The D gene is left open where the match is weak. Clone size is given for some rows only: seen once, a few or many times, or a class if the clone is expanded.

.	.	TRBV4-1	TRBJ2-2	TGCGCCAGCAGCCAAGGCCAGGGGTGGGCCGGGGAGCTGTTTTTT	CASSQGQGWAGELFF
.	few	TRBV2	TRBJ2-2	TGTGCCAGCATCCCCTCCAGGACCGGGGAGCTGTTTTTT	CASIPSRTGELFF
.	.	TRBV10-3	TRBJ1-1	TGTGCCATCACCAAGTCCGGGGAAACTGAAGCTTTCTTT	CAITKSGETEAFF
.	.	TRBV5-1	TRBJ2-7	TGCGCCAGCAGCTTGGGACAGGAGTATTTCTCCTACGAGCAGTACTTC	CASSLGQEYFSYEQYF
.	.	TRBV10-3	TRBJ2-5	TGTGCCATCAGTGAGTCGTTTCCGGGGGGCAGAGAGACCCAGTACTTC	CAISESFPGGRETQYF
TRBD1	.	TRBV5-8	TRBJ2-5	TGTGCCAGCAGCCCGGGGACAGGCCAAGAGACCCAGTACTTC	CASSPGTGQETQYF
.	.	TRBV14	TRBJ1-1	TGTGCCAGCAGCCAAGATTGGGGGCGGAACACTGAAGCTTTCTTT	CASSQDWGRNTEAFF
.	.	TRBV5-6	TRBJ2-2	TGTGCCAGCAGCTTGAACAGGGCTTCGCTAAACACCGGGGAGCTGTTTTTT	CASSLNRASLNTGELFF
.	.	TRBV7-2	TRBJ2-7	TGTGCCAGCAGCTTAAGGTCCTTAGCTTCCGACCTCTACGAGCAGTACTTC	CASSLRSLASDLYEQYF
.	.	TRBV27	TRBJ2-5	TGTGCCAGCAGTCATGCGACTGGTGAGACCCAGTACTTC	CASSHATGETQYF
.	.	TRBV21-1	TRBJ2-5	TGTGCCAGCAGCTCTGGGACTAGCGGGATCTTCCAAGAGACCCAGTACTTC	CASSSGTSGIFQETQYF
.	once	TRBV5-4	TRBJ1-2	TGTGCCAGCAGCTTATCCGGGTCAAACTATGGCTACACCTTC	CASSLSGSNYGYTF
.	.	TRBV27	TRBJ2-1	TGTGCCACACAGGGTGGCAATGAGCAGTTCTTC	CATQGGNEQFF
.	.	TRBV18	TRBJ2-5	TGTGCCAGCTCACCACCTGCCAGTCAAGAGACCCAGTACTTC	CASSPPASQETQYF
.	.	TRBV11-3	TRBJ1-1	TGTGCCAGCAGCTTAGATCAAGGTGCAGGGAACACTGAAGCTTTCTTT	CASSLDQGAGNTEAFF
.	.	TRBV28	TRBJ1-6	TGTGCCAGCAGGTTTATAAAATATGGCCTTAGAGGTTCACCCCTCCACTTT	CASRFIKYGLRGSPLHF
.	.	TRBV4-1	TRBJ1-2	TGCGCCAGCAGCCGAACAGAGAACTATGGCTACACCTTC	CASSRTENYGYTF
TRBD2	once	TRBV19	TRBJ2-1	TGTGCCAGTAGTACAGTTGGAAGCGGGAGAACCTACAATGAGCAGTTCTTC	CASSTVGSGRTYNEQFF
.	.	TRBV7-6	TRBJ1-2	TGTGCCAGCAGCTTAGATTGGGGGGGTACCTATGGCTACACCTTC	CASSLDWGGTYGYTF
TRBD2	.	TRBV11-2	TRBJ2-2	TGTGCCAGCAGCTTAGTCGTACTAGCGGCGCCCCCCGGGGAGCTGTTTTTT	CASSLVVLAAPPGELFF
.	.	TRBV7-9	TRBJ1-6	TGTGCCAGCAGCTCCGGGGCCGGCGGGGAGTCACCCCTCCACTTT	CASSSGAGGESPLHF
.	.	TRBV11-2	TRBJ2-7	TGTGCCAGCAGCCTTAATACCTACGAGCAGTACTTC	CASSLNTYEQYF